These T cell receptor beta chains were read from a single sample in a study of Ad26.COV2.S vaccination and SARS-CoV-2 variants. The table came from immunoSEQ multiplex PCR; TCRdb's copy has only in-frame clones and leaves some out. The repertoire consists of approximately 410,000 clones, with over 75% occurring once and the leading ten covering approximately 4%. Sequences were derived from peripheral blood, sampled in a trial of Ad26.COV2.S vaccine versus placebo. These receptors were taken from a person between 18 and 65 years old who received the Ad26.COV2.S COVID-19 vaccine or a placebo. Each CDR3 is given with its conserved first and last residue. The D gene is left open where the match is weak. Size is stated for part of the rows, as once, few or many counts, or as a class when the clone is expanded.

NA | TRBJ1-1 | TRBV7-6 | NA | TGTGCCAGCAGCTCCGGACAGAACACTGAAGCTTTCTTT | CASSSGQNTEAFF
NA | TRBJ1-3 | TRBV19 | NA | TGTGCCACCCAGATTAACTCTGGAAACACCATATATTTT | CATQINSGNTIYF
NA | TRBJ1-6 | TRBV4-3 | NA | TGCGCCAGCAGCCAGGCTGGACAGTCATATAATTCACCCCTCCACTTT | CASSQAGQSYNSPLHF
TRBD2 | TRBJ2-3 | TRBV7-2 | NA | TGTGCCAGCAGCTTCCAAGCGGGGGTCCCAGATACGCAGTATTTT | CASSFQAGVPDTQYF
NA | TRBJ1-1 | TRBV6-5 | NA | TGTGCCAGCACTCCTACCAAAGGAATGAACACTGAAGCTTTCTTT | CASTPTKGMNTEAFF
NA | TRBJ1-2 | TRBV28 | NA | TGTGCCAGCAGTTTTGGGAGCTGGAGCTATGGCTACACCTTC | CASSFGSWSYGYTF
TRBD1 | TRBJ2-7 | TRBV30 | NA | TGTGCCTGGAGTGTAGTACCTGGACAGGGGGTTTTC | CAWSVVPGQGVF
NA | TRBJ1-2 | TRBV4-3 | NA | TGCGCCAGCAGCCAAGATAGAGCCGGGGGCTACACCTTC | CASSQDRAGGYTF
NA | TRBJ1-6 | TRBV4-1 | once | TGCGCCAGCAGCCAAGATCTATTCGGACTTCTTCGGCGTAATTCACCCCTCCACTTT | CASSQDLFGLLRRNSPLHF
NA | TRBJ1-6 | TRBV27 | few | TGTGCCAGCAGCTCTACCGGCGGAGTACCCCTCCACTTT | CASSSTGGVPLHF
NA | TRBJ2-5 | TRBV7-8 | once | TGTGCCAGCAGCCCCGGGTTAATGCAAGAGACCCAGTACTTC | CASSPGLMQETQYF
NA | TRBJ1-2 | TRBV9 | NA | TGTGCCAGCAGCGCCGGCCCCCTGCAGGGTAACTATGGCTACACCTTC | CASSAGPLQGNYGYTF
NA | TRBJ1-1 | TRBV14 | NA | TGTGCCAGCAGCCTGTGGGAGAACACTGAAGCTTTCTTT | CASSLWENTEAFF
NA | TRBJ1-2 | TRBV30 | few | TGTGCCTGGAGTGTACAGAGCAACTATGGCTACACCTTC | CAWSVQSNYGYTF
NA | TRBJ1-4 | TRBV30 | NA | TGTGCCTTCGCAACGGACAGCTCGGATGAAAAACTGTTTTTT | CAFATDSSDEKLFF
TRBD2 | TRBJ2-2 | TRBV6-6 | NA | TGTGCCAGCAGACCAGGACTAGCGAACGGCGGGGAGCTGTTTTTT | CASRPGLANGGELFF
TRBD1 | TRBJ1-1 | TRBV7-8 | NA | TGTGCCAGCAGCTTTTTGACAGGGAGGGGCACTGAAGCTTTCTTT | CASSFLTGRGTEAFF
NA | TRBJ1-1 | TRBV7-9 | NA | TGTGCCAGCAGCTTGGAGACACAGATCACTGAAGCTTTCTTT | CASSLETQITEAFF
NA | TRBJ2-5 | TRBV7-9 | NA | TGTGCCAGCAGCTTAGAGGGGTACGGGGAGACCCAGTACTTC | CASSLEGYGETQYF
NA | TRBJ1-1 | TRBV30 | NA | TGTGCCTGGAGTCGCCGCCAGAACACTGAAGCTTTCTTT | CAWSRRQNTEAFF
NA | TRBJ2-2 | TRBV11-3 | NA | TGTGCCAGCACCGGTTTCACCGGGGAGCTGTTTTTT | CASTGFTGELFF
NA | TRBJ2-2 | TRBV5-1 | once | TGCGCCAGCAGCTTAGCGACTTCGTTCGCCGGGGAGCTGTTTTTT | CASSLATSFAGELFF
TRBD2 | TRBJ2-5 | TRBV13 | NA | TGTGCCAGCAGCTTAAAGAGCGGGGGGTACCAAGAGACCCAGTACTTC | CASSLKSGGYQETQYF
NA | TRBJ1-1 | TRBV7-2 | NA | TGTGCCAGCAGCTTAGTTATGGTTGAAGCTTTCTTT | CASSLVMVEAFF
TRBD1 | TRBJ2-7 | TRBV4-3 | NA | TGCGCCAGCAGCACCGGGACAGGGGGCGTCTACGAGCAGTACTTC | CASSTGTGGVYEQYF
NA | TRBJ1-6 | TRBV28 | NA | TGTGCCAGCAGTTTAACGGGGAGGTGGAATAATTCACCCCTCCACTTT | CASSLTGRWNNSPLHF
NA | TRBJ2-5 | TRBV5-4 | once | TGTGCCAGCAGCTCGTCGAGTCCACAAGAGACCCAGTACTTC | CASSSSSPQETQYF
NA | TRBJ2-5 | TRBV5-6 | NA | TGTGCCAGCAGACCACCGGGACTGGATCAAGAGACCCAGTACTTC | CASRPPGLDQETQYF
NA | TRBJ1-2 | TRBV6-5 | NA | TGTGCCAGCCGGAAGGCTAACTATGGCTACACCTTC | CASRKANYGYTF
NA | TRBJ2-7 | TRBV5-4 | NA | TGTGCCAGCAGCTTGACGCGACCCGGCGGGGAGCAGTACTTC | CASSLTRPGGEQYF
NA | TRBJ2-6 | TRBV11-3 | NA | TGTGCCAGCAGCCCCCTCGGGGCCAACGTCCTGACTTTC | CASSPLGANVLTF
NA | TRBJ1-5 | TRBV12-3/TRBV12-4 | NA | TGTGCCAGCAGTTTTGGGGGTTTGCAGCCCCAGCATTTT | CASSFGGLQPQHF
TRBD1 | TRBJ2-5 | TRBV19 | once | TGTGCCAGTAGGCCGGGACAGGGGTACCAAGAGACCCAGTACTTC | CASRPGQGYQETQYF
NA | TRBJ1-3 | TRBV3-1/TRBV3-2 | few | TGTGCCAGCAGGCCCGACCGTTCCTCTGGAAACACCATATATTTT | CASRPDRSSGNTIYF
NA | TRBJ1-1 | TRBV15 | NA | TGTGCCACCCCTGGGAACACTGAAGCTTTCTTT | CATPGNTEAFF
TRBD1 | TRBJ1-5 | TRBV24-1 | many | TGTGCCACCAGTGACCGAAACTCTGGACAGGGCAGGCAGCCCCAGCATTTT | CATSDRNSGQGRQPQHF
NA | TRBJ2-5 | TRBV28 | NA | TGTGCCAGCAGTTTCTCGGAGGAGACCCAGTACTTC | CASSFSEETQYF
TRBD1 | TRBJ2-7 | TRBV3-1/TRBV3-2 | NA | TGTGCCAGCAGCCTGAGACAGGGTCGCGACGAGCAGTACTTC | CASSLRQGRDEQYF
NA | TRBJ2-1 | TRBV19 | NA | TGTGCCAGTAGTACCCAACGCGCCCTAGGCACTAACAATGAGCAGTTCTTC | CASSTQRALGTNNEQFF
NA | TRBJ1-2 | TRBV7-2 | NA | TGTGCCAGCAGCTTCCTAACCCGGCCTTCTTTTAACTATGGCTACACCTTC | CASSFLTRPSFNYGYTF
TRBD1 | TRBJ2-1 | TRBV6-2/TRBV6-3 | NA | TGTGCCAGCAGTTACAGTTTCGGACAGGGATCCCATGAGCAGTTCTTC | CASSYSFGQGSHEQFF
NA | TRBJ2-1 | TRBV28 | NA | TGTGCCAGCAGTCCAACAGGGTTTGGGGCGGCGGGTGAGCAGTTCTTC | CASSPTGFGAAGEQFF
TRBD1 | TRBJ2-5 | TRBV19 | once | TGTGCCAGTTGCCAGGACAGGGGGAGCCAAGAGACCCAGTACTTC | CASCQDRGSQETQYF
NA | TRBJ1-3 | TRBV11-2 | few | TGTGCCAGCAGCTTAGGGGCTGGAAACACCATATATTTT | CASSLGAGNTIYF
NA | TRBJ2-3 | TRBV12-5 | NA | TGTGCTAGTGGTTCCGGACTTAGCACAGATACGCAGTATTTT | CASGSGLSTDTQYF
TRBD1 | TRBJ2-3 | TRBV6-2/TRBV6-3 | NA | TGTGCCAGCAGTTCGCCGAGGAGACAGGGGGCAACAGATACGCAGTATTTT | CASSSPRRQGATDTQYF
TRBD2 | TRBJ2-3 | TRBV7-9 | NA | TGTGCCAGCAGCCTCATGACTAGCGGGGCAAGCACAGATACGCAGTATTTT | CASSLMTSGASTDTQYF
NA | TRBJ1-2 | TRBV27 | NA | TGTGCCAGCAGTCCCGGCGTCAGTAACTATGGCTACACCTTC | CASSPGVSNYGYTF
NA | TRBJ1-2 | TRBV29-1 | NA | TGCAGCGTTGCCGGCAGGAGCTATGGCTACACCTTC | CSVAGRSYGYTF